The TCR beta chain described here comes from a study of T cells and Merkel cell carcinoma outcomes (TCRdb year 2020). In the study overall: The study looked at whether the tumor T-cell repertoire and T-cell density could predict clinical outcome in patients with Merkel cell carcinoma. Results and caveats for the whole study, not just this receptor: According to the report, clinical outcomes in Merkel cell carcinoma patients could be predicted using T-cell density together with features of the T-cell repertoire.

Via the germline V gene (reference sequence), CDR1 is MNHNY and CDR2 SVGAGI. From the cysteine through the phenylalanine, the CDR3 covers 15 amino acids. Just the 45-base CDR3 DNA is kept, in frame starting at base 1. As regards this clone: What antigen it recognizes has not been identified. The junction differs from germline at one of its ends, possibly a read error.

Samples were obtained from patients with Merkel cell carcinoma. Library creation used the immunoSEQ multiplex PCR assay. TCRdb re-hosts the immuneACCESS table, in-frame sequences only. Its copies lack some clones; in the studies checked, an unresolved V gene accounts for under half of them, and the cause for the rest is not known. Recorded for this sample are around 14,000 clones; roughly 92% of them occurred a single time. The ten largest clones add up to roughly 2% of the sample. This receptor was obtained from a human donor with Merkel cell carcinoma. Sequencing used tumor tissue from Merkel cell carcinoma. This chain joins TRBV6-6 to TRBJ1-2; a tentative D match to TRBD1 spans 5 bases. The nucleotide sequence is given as TGTGTCAGCAGTTACTGGGACGGCTTTAACTATGGCTACACCTTC. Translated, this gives CVSSYWDGFNYGYTF.